Listed below are T cell receptor beta chains from one sample, sequenced in a study of shared clonotypes between healthy human individuals. Assay: immunoSEQ multiplex PCR; the TCRdb copy retains only in-frame clones and omits some. Found here are about 2.1 million clones, under 95% of them singletons; the top ten hold more than 1.5%. The sequenced sample consisted of naive CD8+ T cells from PBMCs. These receptors were collected from a man younger than 35 in good health. Some clones in this sample may be carry-over from other donors' samples. Each CDR3 is given with its conserved first and last residue. The D gene is left open where the match is weak. Some rows have no size entry. The others give once, few or many, or a class for an expanded clone.

J	D	V	size	CDR3	DNA
TRBJ2-7	NA	TRBV16	NA	CASSQFRAYEQYF	TGTGCCAGCAGCCAATTCCGAGCCTACGAGCAGTACTTC
TRBJ1-4	NA	TRBV6-6	NA	CASSYPRTATNEKLFF	TGTGCCAGCAGTTACCCCAGAACTGCAACTAATGAAAAACTGTTTTTT
TRBJ2-7	NA	TRBV10-1	NA	CASSDGGGYEQYF	TGCGCCAGCAGTGATGGTGGGGGTTACGAGCAGTACTTC
TRBJ2-1	NA	TRBV28	NA	CASSLSSGPYNEQFF	TGTGCCAGCAGTTTATCATCCGGACCCTACAATGAGCAGTTCTTC
TRBJ2-7	TRBD2	TRBV27	once	CASSFPGGPIYEQYF	TGTGCCAGCAGTTTTCCGGGAGGGCCAATTTACGAGCAGTACTTC
TRBJ2-7	NA	TRBV14	once	CASSSADETSYEQYF	TGTGCCAGCAGCAGTGCGGATGAGACCTCCTACGAGCAGTACTTC
TRBJ2-1	TRBD2	TRBV29-1	NA	CSVEGPSSGIIYNEQFF	TGCAGCGTCGAAGGCCCATCTAGCGGGATAATCTACAATGAGCAGTTCTTC
TRBJ2-1	TRBD1	TRBV27	NA	CASSRGTGSSSYNEQFF	TGTGCCAGCAGCCGAGGGACAGGCTCTAGCTCCTACAATGAGCAGTTCTTC
TRBJ2-3	NA	TRBV27	once	CASSLSDDTQYF	TGTGCCAGCAGTTTATCCGACGATACGCAGTATTTT
TRBJ2-3	NA	TRBV25-1	NA	CASSLLEGDTQYF	TGTGCCAGCAGTCTGTTGGAGGGGGATACGCAGTATTTT
TRBJ2-3	NA	TRBV28	NA	CASSSKIDTQYF	TGTGCCAGCAGTTCAAAAATAGATACGCAGTATTTT
TRBJ2-7	NA	TRBV6-5	NA	CASSYLRGFEQYF	TGTGCCAGCAGTTACCTGAGGGGCTTCGAGCAGTACTTC
TRBJ1-1	NA	TRBV6-5	few	CASRDGSRDTEAFF	TGTGCCAGCAGGGACGGCAGTCGCGACACTGAAGCTTTCTTT
TRBJ1-3	TRBD1	TRBV27	NA	CASSPRTIDRGLSGNTIYF	TGTGCCAGCAGTCCTCGAACCATCGACAGGGGGTTATCTGGAAACACCATATATTTT
TRBJ1-2	NA	TRBV7-9	few	CASSLEAVFYGYTF	TGTGCCAGCAGCTTAGAGGCAGTCTTCTATGGCTACACCTTC
TRBJ2-4	NA	TRBV5-1	NA	CASSFRAPRGAKNIQYF	TGCGCCAGCAGCTTTCGGGCCCCCCGTGGAGCCAAAAACATTCAGTACTTC
TRBJ2-2	TRBD2	TRBV7-3	NA	CASSFPSPPGGTTGELFF	TGTGCCAGCAGCTTTCCCAGCCCCCCGGGAGGGACCACCGGGGAGCTGTTTTTT
TRBJ2-7	NA	TRBV27	NA	CASSPQGMVEQYF	TGTGCCAGCAGCCCACAGGGTATGGTCGAGCAGTACTTC
TRBJ2-7	NA	TRBV6-5	once	CASSPPPGYEQYF	TGTGCCAGCAGTCCCCCGCCGGGCTACGAGCAGTACTTC
TRBJ1-1	NA	TRBV19	NA	CASMFDGDGTEAFF	TGTGCCAGTATGTTTGATGGCGACGGGACTGAAGCTTTCTTT
TRBJ2-7	NA	TRBV11-2	NA	CASSLEQASSYEQYF	TGTGCCAGCAGCTTAGAACAGGCCAGCTCCTACGAGCAGTACTTC
TRBJ1-1	NA	TRBV6-6	NA	CASSPGWNTEAFF	TGTGCCAGCAGTCCAGGGTGGAACACTGAAGCTTTCTTT
TRBJ2-5	NA	TRBV4-2	NA	CASSHGTFQETQYF	TGTGCCAGCAGCCACGGGACTTTCCAAGAGACCCAGTACTTC
TRBJ2-3	TRBD1	TRBV27	NA	CASSPRQGNTDTQYF	TGTGCCAGCAGTCCCCGACAGGGAAACACAGATACGCAGTATTTT
TRBJ2-1	TRBD2	TRBV7-6	NA	CASSLLATEENEQFF	TGTGCCAGCAGCCTACTAGCGACTGAAGAAAATGAGCAGTTCTTC
TRBJ1-1	NA	TRBV9	NA	CASSVGPGTEAFF	TGTGCCAGCAGCGTAGGTCCGGGGACTGAAGCTTTCTTT
TRBJ2-5	NA	TRBV9	once	CASSVVAGETQYF	TGTGCCAGCAGCGTAGTTGCGGGAGAGACCCAGTACTTC
TRBJ2-2	NA	TRBV6-1	NA	CASSEGLRGAGELFF	TGTGCCAGCAGTGAGGGTCTAAGGGGCGCCGGGGAGCTGTTTTTT
TRBJ1-1	NA	TRBV6-4	NA	CASSEFLGGEAFF	TGTGCCAGCAGTGAATTTTTGGGAGGGGAAGCTTTCTTT
TRBJ1-2	NA	TRBV2	NA	CASRGPGSGGGYTF	TGTGCCAGCAGGGGACCGGGGAGTGGTGGTGGCTACACCTTC
TRBJ2-7	NA	TRBV30	NA	CAWSVGNEQYF	TGTGCCTGGAGTGTAGGGAACGAGCAGTACTTC
TRBJ2-1	TRBD2	TRBV4-3	NA	CASSPGTSSYNEQFF	TGCGCCAGCAGCCCCGGGACTAGTTCCTACAATGAGCAGTTCTTC
TRBJ2-7	NA	TRBV21-1	NA	CASTGWDLSYEQYF	TGTGCCAGCACTGGTTGGGATTTGTCCTACGAGCAGTACTTC
TRBJ1-2	NA	TRBV19	NA	CASSILGLEYGYTF	TGTGCCAGTAGTATTCTTGGGCTCGAGTATGGCTACACCTTC
TRBJ1-1	NA	TRBV4-1	NA	CASSPLGPGVEAFF	TGCGCCAGCAGCCCACTAGGACCCGGGGTTGAAGCTTTCTTT
TRBJ1-1	NA	TRBV14	few	CASSSWKSEAFF	TGTGCCAGCAGCTCTTGGAAATCTGAAGCTTTCTTT
TRBJ2-1	TRBD2	TRBV5-1	once	CASSQGLAGYRGFF	TGCGCCAGCAGCCAGGGACTAGCGGGCTACCGTGGGTTCTTC
TRBJ1-2	NA	TRBV4-1	NA	CASSPDRSLYGYTF	TGCGCCAGCAGCCCGGACAGAAGCCTTTATGGCTACACCTTC
TRBJ2-7	NA	TRBV5-4	NA	CASSLASGGVGSYEQYF	TGTGCCAGCAGCTTGGCGAGCGGCGGGGTGGGTTCCTACGAGCAGTACTTC